A single sample is the source of the 23 T cell receptor beta chains below, sequenced in a study of T cell responses to AZD1222 COVID-19 vaccine. Repertoires were generated with immunoSEQ multiplex PCR, while TCRdb's copy carries only in-frame clones and drops some. The table has about 260,000 clones, over 85% seen once. The starting material was peripheral blood, obtained on day 0 of AZD1222 vaccination. The receptors were sampled from an adult in good health.

This rearrangement joins TRBV9 to TRBJ2-2, with TRBD2 identical over 10 bases. The V gene end was trimmed by 4 bases and the J gene end by 4 bases; junction bases not matched to a gene: 4. Germline lookup yields CDR1 SGDLS and CDR2 YYNGEE. The CDR3 is 15 residues long. CDR3 sequence reads: CASSSSGSVTGELFF. The DNA for the CDR3 is TGTGCCAGCAGCTCTAGCGGGAGTGTCACCGGGGAGCTGTTTTTT.

The chain joins TRBV12-5 to TRBJ2-1; 9 bases agree with TRBD2. The trim removed 7 bases at V and 2 bases at J, leaving 6 bases unmatched. Germline V gene data show CDR1 as LGHNT and CDR2 as FRNRAP. This CDR3 has 15 residues. CDR3 region: CASAAAGGPYNEQFF. The CDR3 nucleotides read TGTGCTAGTGCTGCGGCGGGAGGGCCCTACAATGAGCAGTTCTTC.

The V and J genes are TRBV12-3 or TRBV12-4 and TRBJ2-2; D is undetermined. The CDR3 loop spans 12 amino acids. V was cut by 8 bases and J by 6 bases, with 10 bases left in between. The chain's CDR3 is CASVDGPGELFF. The CDR3 coding sequence is TGTGCCAGCGTAGACGGGCCCGGGGAGCTGTTTTTT.

The chain joins TRBV10-3 to TRBJ1-1, with 7 bases aligning to TRBD1. The germline gives CDR1 ENHRY, CDR2 SYGVKD. The CDR3 extends over 13 amino acids. V dropped 11 bases and J dropped 3; count of bases not matched to a gene: 9. The CDR3 loop reads CAATKGADTEAFF. The CDR3 DNA follows: TGTGCCGCAACCAAGGGGGCAGACACTGAAGCTTTCTTT.

Here the CDR3 reads CASSSTGGKLFF. The CDR3 bases are TGTGCCAGCAGTTCAACAGGGGGGAAACTGTTTTTT. J is TRBJ1-4 and V is TRBV27; 8 bases are shared with TRBD1. This CDR3 spans 12 amino acids. Germline CDR1 MNHEY, CDR2 SMNVEV (reference sequence). V trimming: 4 bases; J trimming: 11 bases; junction bases outside the gene matches: 3.

The J gene is TRBJ1-1, the V gene TRBV7-2; D remains ambiguous. Trimming cost V 4 bases and J 0 bases, with 6 bases left between them. The length of the CDR3 is 13 residues. In germline, CDR1 is SGHTA, CDR2 FQGNSA. CDR3 bases: TGTGCCAGCAGCTCGTTCATGAACACTGAAGCTTTCTTT. This sequence encodes CASSSFMNTEAFF.

The count of this clone is one. The chain links TRBV9 to TRBJ1-2; perhaps TRBD1 as D (6 bases). There are 13 residues in the CDR3. Germline CDR1 is SGDLS and CDR2 is YYNGEE. V lost 3 bases and J 6 bases, leaving 12 bases between the germline ends. The DNA of the CDR3 is TGTGCCAGCAGCGACCCGGGACATAATGGCTACACCTTC. Translated: CASSDPGHNGYTF.

This CDR3 reads CASREDYNSPLHF. Here the CDR3 DNA reads TGTGCCAGCAGGGAGGACTATAATTCACCCCTCCACTTT. This sequence joins TRBV9 and TRBJ1-6, with D uncertain. The CDR3 is made up of 13 amino acids. Trimming left V 5 bases short and J 3 bases short, with 6 bases between. Germline assignment: CDR1 SGDLS and CDR2 YYNGEE.

The table lists this clone with a count of one. V gene TRBV3-1 (or the pseudogene TRBV3-2) combines with J gene TRBJ2-7; D is unclear. CDR1 is LGHDT, CDR2 YNNKEL, per germline (reference sequence). This CDR3 comprises 14 residues. Trimming shortened V by 5 bases and J by 7 bases, and 18 bases separated the two germline ends. CDR3 amino acids: CASSFSGNPGEQYF. DNA of the CDR3: TGTGCCAGCAGCTTCTCTGGTAACCCTGGGGAGCAGTACTTC.

The rearrangement joins TRBV3-1 (or the pseudogene TRBV3-2) to TRBJ2-3; 13 nucleotides match TRBD2. J gave up 0 bases and V 2 bases, and 2 bases lay outside the gene matches. There are 17 residues in the CDR3. The germline CDR1 and CDR2 sequences are LGHDT and YNNKEL (reference sequence). The CDR3 reads CASSQSGLAGSTDTQYF. DNA for the CDR3: TGTGCCAGCAGCCAATCGGGACTAGCGGGGAGCACAGATACGCAGTATTTT.

This chain connects TRBV9 to TRBJ2-3, with TRBD2 identical over 7 bases. From germline, CDR1 is SGDLS and CDR2 YYNGEE. V was pared by 1 base and J by 6 bases, with 8 bases of the junction left unmatched. The CDR3 contains 15 residues. Here the CDR3 DNA reads TGTGCCAGCAGCGTAATAAGCGGGGTCGGTGATACGCAGTATTTT. Its protein product is CASSVISGVGDTQYF.

This sequence joins TRBV2 and TRBJ2-7; TRBD2 matches at 8 bases. This CDR3 is built from 14 residues. Germline CDR1 reads SNHLY; CDR2 reads FYNNEI. The J segment lost 2 bases and the V segment lost 6 bases, leaving 6 bases of the junction unmatched. CDR3 nucleotide sequence: TGTGCCAGCAGACCCTCCGGGGGGGCCTACGAGCAGTACTTC. It is translated as CASRPSGGAYEQYF.

This sequence joins TRBV3-1 (or the pseudogene TRBV3-2) and TRBJ2-5, with 7 bases matching TRBD2. After removal of 3 bases from V and 4 bases from J, the junction contained 11 bases not matched to a gene. Germline V gene lookup returns CDR1 LGHDT and CDR2 YNNKEL (reference sequence). CDR3 size: 16 residues. The CDR3 region has the DNA TGTGCCAGCAGCCACCTGGACCCTTGGGGGGGAGAGACCCAGTACTTC. Protein: CASSHLDPWGGETQYF.

The rearrangement joins TRBV7-8 to TRBJ2-7; unclear D gene. This CDR3 has 13 residues. Trimming shortened V by 5 bases and J by 7 bases, and 15 bases separated the two germline ends. Germline CDR1 and CDR2: SGHVS and FQNEAQ. For the CDR3, the DNA is TGTGCCAGCAGCCCAGCCGGGTTGGGAGAGCAGTACTTC. The encoded protein is CASSPAGLGEQYF.

The J gene is TRBJ2-5, the V gene TRBV7-2; D is ambiguous. The CDR3 totals 12 residues. Trimming shortened V by 3 bases and J by 5 bases, and 7 bases separated the two germline ends. Per the germline V gene, CDR1 is SGHTA and CDR2 is FQGNSA. The CDR3 loop reads CASSFLRETQYF. The CDR3 coding sequence is TGTGCCAGCAGCTTTCTAAGGGAGACCCAGTACTTC.

The chain combines TRBV5-1 with TRBJ1-3; no reliable D call. The CDR3 is 15 residues long. Trimming took 3 bases from V and 0 from J, leaving 10 bases between them. Germline CDR1 is SGHRS and CDR2 is YFSETQ. The CDR3 nucleotides are TGCGCCAGCAGCTCCGACGGAGACTCTGGAAACACCATATATTTT. Amino acids: CASSSDGDSGNTIYF.

This chain connects TRBV28 to TRBJ1-1; D remains unclear. Trimming shortened V by 7 bases and J by 1 base, and 4 bases separated the two germline ends. Germline CDR1 is MDHEN and CDR2 is SYDVKM. CDR3 length: 11 residues. DNA of the CDR3: TGTGCCAGCATTCGGAACACTGAAGCTTTCTTT. Its protein product is CASIRNTEAFF.

The J gene is TRBJ2-1, the V gene TRBV19; 9 bases line up with TRBD1. The CDR3 sequence is 15 residues long. The ends lost 3 bases at V and 5 bases at J; junction bases unmatched: 5. CDR1 is LNHDA and CDR2 is SQIVND in the germline V gene (reference sequence). CDR3 residues: CASSMGQGYNNEQFF. The CDR3 DNA follows: TGTGCCAGTAGTATGGGACAGGGATACAACAATGAGCAGTTCTTC.

This clone was detected a few times. The chain links TRBV11-2 to TRBJ1-1; TRBD1 is a possible D gene (5 bases). CDR1 is SGHAT, CDR2 FQNNGV, per germline. There are 15 residues in the CDR3. Trimming took off 5 bases at V and 4 bases at J, with 17 bases between the two ends. CDR3 in DNA: TGTGCCAGCAGCCAACGGAGGGGCCGGGGCACTGAAGCTTTCTTT. It codes for CASSQRRGRGTEAFF.

The chain employs TRBV7-8 and TRBJ2-7, with 9 bases matching TRBD2. The germline V gene encodes CDR1 SGHVS and CDR2 FQNEAQ. This CDR3 has 16 residues. V was pared by 3 bases and J by 4 bases, with 10 bases of the junction left unmatched. This CDR3 reads CASSFARWTSVYEQYF. The CDR3 DNA reads as TGTGCCAGCAGCTTCGCCAGGTGGACTAGCGTATACGAGCAGTACTTC.

J is TRBJ2-3 and V is TRBV3-1 (or the pseudogene TRBV3-2); TRBD1 agrees at 10 bases. Germline V CDR1 and CDR2: LGHDT, YNNKEL (reference sequence). After removal of 4 bases from V and 5 bases from J, the junction contained 6 bases not matched to a gene. This CDR3 is built from 15 residues. The CDR3: CASSPHRTGGDTQYF. CDR3 nucleotides: TGTGCCAGCAGCCCTCATCGGACAGGGGGAGATACGCAGTATTTT.

The rearrangement links TRBV25-1 to TRBJ2-2; D is unresolved. From germline, CDR1 is MGHDK and CDR2 SYGVNS. V shed 0 bases and J shed 7 bases, with 3 bases lying between them. This CDR3 contains 12 residues. CDR3 DNA sequence: TGTGCCAGCAGTGAATATGGCGGGGAGCTGTTTTTT. Amino acids: CASSEYGGELFF.

The chain combines TRBV27 with TRBJ2-3; D not certain. V lost 5 bases and J lost 7, with 13 bases in between. The germline V gene has CDR1 MNHEY and CDR2 SMNVEV (reference sequence). The CDR3 loop spans 13 amino acids. The CDR3 region is CASSPQTFNTQYF. CDR3 nucleotide sequence: TGTGCCAGCAGTCCGCAGACCTTTAATACGCAGTATTTT.